These T cell receptor beta chains were read from a single sample in a study of identifying expanded T cells in peripheral blood. Only in-frame clones appear in the TCRdb table, and some are missing; sequencing was by immunoSEQ multiplex PCR. This sample has approximately 79,000 clones, with under 90% found just once. Sequencing was done on a sample of blood. The receptors shown here come from a person aged 18 to 70 in good health. Both conserved end residues are part of each CDR3. The order of the fields is clone size, V gene, D gene, J gene, CDR3 DNA, CDR3 protein. The D gene is left open where the match is weak. The listing skips clone size in some rows; elsewhere it reads once, few, many or a size class.

.	TRBV2	.	TRBJ1-4	TGTGCCAGCAGGGCAGCTACTTCTAGTGAAAAACTGTTTTTT	CASRAATSSEKLFF
few	TRBV30	.	TRBJ1-6	TGTGCCTGGAGTGTACAAACGAATTCACCCCTCCACTTT	CAWSVQTNSPLHF
.	TRBV18	TRBD2	TRBJ2-7	TGTGCCAGCTCCCCCGGGACTAGCGGTACCTACGAGCAGTACTTC	CASSPGTSGTYEQYF
.	TRBV7-2	TRBD1	TRBJ1-1	TGTGCCAGCAGCTTAGACAGGGGGGACACTGAAGCTTTCTTT	CASSLDRGDTEAFF
medium-sized	TRBV4-1	.	TRBJ2-3	TGCGCCAGCAGCCAATTCGTGGGCACAGATACGCAGTATTTT	CASSQFVGTDTQYF
.	TRBV9	.	TRBJ2-7	TGTGCCAGCAGCCCCACCGGGTACAACTACGAGCAGTACTTC	CASSPTGYNYEQYF
.	TRBV7-2	TRBD2	TRBJ2-7	TGTGCCAGCAGACTAGCGGGGGGGTCCTACGAGCAGTACTTC	CASRLAGGSYEQYF
.	TRBV30	.	TRBJ1-6	TGTGCCTGGACACCCGGTTCCCGAGATCATTCACCCCTCCACTTT	CAWTPGSRDHSPLHF
.	TRBV5-1	.	TRBJ1-3	TGCGCCAGCAGCTTGGATGGTCTTACATCCTCTGGAAACACCATATATTTT	CASSLDGLTSSGNTIYF
.	TRBV11-2	TRBD2	TRBJ2-5	TGTGCCAGCAGCTTAGACGGGACTAGGGCTGAGACCCAGTACTTC	CASSLDGTRAETQYF
.	TRBV5-4	.	TRBJ2-2	TGTGCCAGCAGCTTGGATGCGGGCGGGGAGCTGTTTTTT	CASSLDAGGELFF
.	TRBV6-5	.	TRBJ1-3	TGTGCCAGCAGTTCGCGGACAAGGACTGGAAACACCATATATTTT	CASSSRTRTGNTIYF
.	TRBV19	TRBD2	TRBJ2-1	TGTGCCAGTAGTAGGGGGGGACCGTCCTACAATGAGCAGTTCTTC	CASSRGGPSYNEQFF
.	TRBV6-6	TRBD1	TRBJ1-5	TGTGCCAGCAGTTCCTTACAGGGGAACAATCAGCCCCAGCATTTT	CASSSLQGNNQPQHF
.	TRBV29-1	.	TRBJ1-1	TGCAGCGTTGAAGTTGTTTACACTGAAGCTTTCTTT	CSVEVVYTEAFF
.	TRBV20-1	.	TRBJ1-2	TGCAGTGCTAGAGATGGGTATGGCTACACCTTC	CSARDGYGYTF
.	TRBV20-1	.	TRBJ2-3	TGCAGTGCTGGGGCCGATACGCAGTATTTT	CSAGADTQYF
.	TRBV7-7	.	TRBJ1-2	TGTGCTAGCAGCTTAGTACGTTCCCGCTATGGCTACACCTTC	CASSLVRSRYGYTF
.	TRBV19	.	TRBJ2-1	TGTGCCAGTAGTATTTGGGGGAATGAGCAGTTCTTC	CASSIWGNEQFF
.	TRBV5-6	TRBD1	TRBJ2-7	TGTGCCAGCGGATCAGCGGACAGGGGTGGCTACGAGCAGTACTTC	CASGSADRGGYEQYF
few	TRBV19	.	TRBJ2-5	TGTGCCAGTAGTATAGATCTTGGGCGAGAGACCCAGTACTTC	CASSIDLGRETQYF
.	TRBV2	TRBD2	TRBJ2-3	TGTGCCAGCAGTGAAGGGTGGCTAGCGGGGGGAGGCACAGATACGCAGTATTTT	CASSEGWLAGGGTDTQYF